The rows below give T cell receptor beta chains drawn from one sample of a study of blood T cell repertoires in COVID-19. Measured with immunoSEQ multiplex PCR; TCRdb has only the in-frame clones, and not every one. The data hold some 240,000 clones, with around four fifths observed a single time. Sequencing input: PBMCs or T cells enriched from blood (not recorded which). All receptors derive from a man aged 30 to 39 with acute COVID-19. CDR3s include the opening cysteine and the closing phenylalanine or tryptophan. A D gene is named only where the DNA matches it firmly. Rows may omit the clone size; those that give it use once, few, many or a size class.

d_gene,abundance,j_gene,v_gene,CDR3nt,CDR3aa
NA,NA,TRBJ1-6,TRBV24-1,TGTGCCACCAGTGATGGGCGCGAAAGGTCACCCCTCCACTTT,CATSDGRERSPLHF
TRBD2,NA,TRBJ2-3,TRBV3-1/TRBV3-2,TGTGCCAGCAGCCAAGCCGGGACTACTTTCGGCACGCAGTATTTT,CASSQAGTTFGTQYF
NA,NA,TRBJ1-1,TRBV28,TGTGCCAGCAGGAGAGAGACTACGAACACTGAAGCTTTCTTT,CASRRETTNTEAFF
TRBD1,NA,TRBJ1-1,TRBV5-4,TGTGCCAGCAGCCTCGGACAGGGGGCGCGTGGAGCTTTCTTT,CASSLGQGARGAFF
TRBD2,NA,TRBJ2-1,TRBV7-8,TGTGCCAGCAGCTCGGTAGCGGGAGTACCGGGTGAGCAGTTCTTC,CASSSVAGVPGEQFF
NA,NA,TRBJ1-2,TRBV6-1,TGTGCCAGCAGTGAAAGCTCGCGGTCCAACTATGGCTACACCTTC,CASSESSRSNYGYTF
TRBD2,NA,TRBJ2-5,TRBV5-6,TGTGCCAGCAGCTCCTCTCGGGGGGTCCAAGAGACCCAGTACTTC,CASSSSRGVQETQYF
TRBD2,once,TRBJ2-5,TRBV27,TGTGCCAGCAGTTTACGCGGGGGGGAGGGGACCCAGTACTTC,CASSLRGGEGTQYF
NA,NA,TRBJ2-5,TRBV4-1,TGCGCTTCAGGGGCGGGGGTCGAGGAGACCCAGTACTTC,CASGAGVEETQYF
TRBD1,NA,TRBJ2-2,TRBV28,TGTGCCAGCAGTTTAGACAGGGATAACACCGGGGAGCTGTTTTTT,CASSLDRDNTGELFF
NA,NA,TRBJ1-1,TRBV7-9,TGTGCCAGCAGCATGACAGTCAAGAACACTGAAGCTTTCTTT,CASSMTVKNTEAFF
NA,NA,TRBJ1-1,TRBV2,TGTGCCAGCCGGGGAGTGGCTGAAGCTTTCTTT,CASRGVAEAFF
TRBD1,NA,TRBJ1-2,TRBV6-5,TGTGCCAGCTGCCGCACGGACAGGGACTATGGCTACACCTTC,CASCRTDRDYGYTF
NA,NA,TRBJ2-3,TRBV9,TGTGCCAGCAGCAATCTACAGGGTGGGGATACGCAGTATTTT,CASSNLQGGDTQYF
NA,NA,TRBJ1-4,TRBV9,TGTGCCAGCAGCCCTAGGGGGGGCGAAAAACTGTTTTTT,CASSPRGGEKLFF
TRBD1,NA,TRBJ2-1,TRBV18,TGTGCCAGCTCCCCCGGGACAGACAATGAGCAGTTCTTC,CASSPGTDNEQFF
TRBD2,NA,TRBJ2-5,TRBV7-9,TGTGCCAGCAGCTTAGAATATCGCCGGGGGGACTTC,CASSLEYRRGDF
NA,few,TRBJ1-5,TRBV30,TGTGCCTGGAGGGAGGGATCTTATCAGCCCCAGCATTTT,CAWREGSYQPQHF
TRBD1,NA,TRBJ1-2,TRBV11-2,TGTGCCAGCAGCTTAGTTCGACAGGGGGCCGGCTACACCTTC,CASSLVRQGAGYTF
NA,NA,TRBJ1-3,TRBV3-1/TRBV3-2,TGTGCCAGCACCCAACCGAGGAGGGAGAAAAACACCATATATTTT,CASTQPRREKNTIYF
NA,NA,TRBJ1-2,TRBV29-1,TGCAGCGTTGTAAGGACAGAAGACTACACCTTC,CSVVRTEDYTF
NA,once,TRBJ1-6,TRBV18,TGTGCCGCCGCCCTGGACAGAAATAATTCACCCCTCCACTTT,CAAALDRNNSPLHF
NA,NA,TRBJ1-5,TRBV28,TGTGCCAGCAGTCCCCTTTCTCGGCCCCAGCATTTT,CASSPLSRPQHF
NA,NA,TRBJ1-4,TRBV19,TGTGCCAGTAGGCCGGGACTCATATCCTCAACTAATGAAAAACTGTTTTTT,CASRPGLISSTNEKLFF
NA,NA,TRBJ2-1,TRBV28,TGTGCCAGCAGTTTCATGGGGGGTTCCTACAATGAGCAGTTCTTC,CASSFMGGSYNEQFF
TRBD1,NA,TRBJ2-6,TRBV5-6,TGTGCCAGCAGCCCCGGGACAGAACCCTACTCTGGGGCCAACGTCCTGACTTTC,CASSPGTEPYSGANVLTF
NA,NA,TRBJ2-5,TRBV14,TGTGCCAGCAGCCTCCCATTCGGGTTCCCCCAGTACTTC,CASSLPFGFPQYF
TRBD2,NA,TRBJ2-1,TRBV2,TGTGCCAGCAGTAGCGGGGGACCTCCCTACAATGAGCAGTTCTTC,CASSSGGPPYNEQFF
TRBD1,NA,TRBJ2-2,TRBV19,TGTGCCAGTTGGGACAGGGGAACCGGGGAGCTGTTTTTT,CASWDRGTGELFF
NA,NA,TRBJ2-1,TRBV30,TGTGCCTCCTCACGGGACTCATACAATGAGCAGTTCTTC,CASSRDSYNEQFF
TRBD2,NA,TRBJ2-1,TRBV11-3,TGTGCCAGCAGCGGGGGGGGAGGTCTCCGTGAGCAGTTCTTC,CASSGGGGLREQFF
NA,NA,TRBJ1-1,TRBV19,TGTGCCAGTAGTCTCCCGAGGGACACTGAAGCTTTCTTT,CASSLPRDTEAFF
TRBD2,few,TRBJ2-3,TRBV30,TGTGCCTCCCGCTGGTCTAGCGGGAGCACAGATACGCAGTATTTT,CASRWSSGSTDTQYF
NA,NA,TRBJ1-1,TRBV12-5,TGTGCTAGTGGTGAGGAGGATGAAGCTTTCTTT,CASGEEDEAFF
NA,NA,TRBJ1-2,TRBV3-1/TRBV3-2,TGTGCCAGCAGCCCAGCGGGCGGGGTCGGCTACACCTTC,CASSPAGGVGYTF
TRBD1,NA,TRBJ1-1,TRBV10-3,TGTGCCATCAGTCCGCACAGGGGGACGAACACTGAAGCTTTCTTT,CAISPHRGTNTEAFF
NA,few,TRBJ2-3,TRBV6-2/TRBV6-3,TGTGCCAGCAGTTACAGATCTGGCGGAGATACGCAGTATTTT,CASSYRSGGDTQYF
TRBD1,NA,TRBJ1-6,TRBV28,TGTGCCAGCAGTTTAACCAGGGGGCTGGGGTCACCCCTCCACTTT,CASSLTRGLGSPLHF
TRBD1,NA,TRBJ2-5,TRBV10-3,TGTGCCATCAGTGGACAGGGGGAATTCAGGGAGACCCAGTACTTC,CAISGQGEFRETQYF
TRBD1,NA,TRBJ1-5,TRBV19,TGTGCCAGTAGTATTTACCGGACAGGGGATCAGCCCCAGCATTTT,CASSIYRTGDQPQHF
TRBD1,few,TRBJ1-1,TRBV4-2,TGTGCCAGCAGCCAAAGCTCGACAGGGCGGATTGAAGCTTTCTTT,CASSQSSTGRIEAFF
TRBD2,NA,TRBJ2-2,TRBV6-6,TGTGCCAGCAGAAGGACTAGCGGGGGCCTCGGGGAGCTGTTTTTT,CASRRTSGGLGELFF
NA,once,TRBJ1-1,TRBV6-5,TGTGCCAGCAGTCGGGGGGAGAGGATTGAAGCTTTCTTT,CASSRGERIEAFF
NA,NA,TRBJ2-1,TRBV5-6,TGTGCCAGCAGCTTGGACTATAGCTCCTACAATGAGCAGTTCTTC,CASSLDYSSYNEQFF
TRBD1,NA,TRBJ1-5,TRBV29-1,TGCAGCGTTGAGACAGGGGTTAACAATCAGCCCCAGCATTTT,CSVETGVNNQPQHF
NA,NA,TRBJ2-2,TRBV19,TGTGCCAGTAGTAGTCCTCCGGAGAATCTCGCGAACACCGGGGAGCTGTTTTTT,CASSSPPENLANTGELFF
NA,NA,TRBJ2-2,TRBV11-2,TGTGCCAGCAGCTTAGAGCCGGTCCGGGAGGAGCTGTTTTTT,CASSLEPVREELFF
TRBD1,NA,TRBJ1-2,TRBV18,TGTGCCAGCTCACCGGACAGGGTCGGAGGCTACACCTTC,CASSPDRVGGYTF
TRBD1,NA,TRBJ1-6,TRBV3-1/TRBV3-2,TGTGCCAGCAGCCAATTGATTGGGACAGGGGAGAATTCACCCCTCCACTTT,CASSQLIGTGENSPLHF
NA,NA,TRBJ1-2,TRBV7-2,TGTGCCAGCAGCTCCCCGGGCTATGGCTACACCTTC,CASSSPGYGYTF
TRBD1,NA,TRBJ2-2,TRBV5-5,TGTGCCAGCAGCTTGGCTCATGGGGCAGGGGGCGGGGAGCTGTTTTTT,CASSLAHGAGGGELFF